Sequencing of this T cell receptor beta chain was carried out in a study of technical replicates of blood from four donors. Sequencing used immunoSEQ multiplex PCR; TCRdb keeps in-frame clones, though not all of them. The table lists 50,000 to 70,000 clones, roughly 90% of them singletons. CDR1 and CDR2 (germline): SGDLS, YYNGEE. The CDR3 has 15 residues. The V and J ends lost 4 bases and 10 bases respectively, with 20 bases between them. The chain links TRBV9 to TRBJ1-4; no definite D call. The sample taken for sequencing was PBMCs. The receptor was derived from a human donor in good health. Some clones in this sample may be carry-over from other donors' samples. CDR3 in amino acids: CASSLGPAVGGKLFF. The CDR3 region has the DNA TGTGCCAGCAGCCTTGGGCCAGCAGTTGGTGGAAAACTGTTTTTT.